Detailed here is one TCR beta chain. This entry comes from a study of cytomegalovirus exposure and HLA in healthy donors. The PCR used 60 Vbeta and 13 Jbeta primers. Profiling relied on immunoSEQ multiplex PCR, and the TCRdb table lists in-frame clones only, not all of them. The sample shows roughly 110,000 clones, 82% of them seen only once. Trimming pared 5 bases from V and 3 bases from J, leaving 16 bases between. Germline CDR1 reads SNHLY; CDR2 reads FYNNEI. The CDR3 sequence is 15 residues long. Sequencing input: PBMCs. V is TRBV2 and J is TRBJ1-1; tentatively, D is TRBD1 (5 bases). The receptor's source is a man aged 30-40 years in good health and CMV-seropositive. The CDR3 DNA reads TGTGCCAGCAGTAGTTTTGGGGACTTCGACACTGAAGCTTTCTTT. Translation gives CASSSFGDFDTEAFF.